This T cell receptor beta chain was documented in a study of blood T cell repertoires in COVID-19 (dated by TCRdb to about 2020). At the level of the whole study: The collaborator samples originated in the United States, Italy and Spain and spanned the acute and convalescent phases of COVID-19. The material from the prospective study consisted of cDNA or gDNA derived from T cells, B-cell-depleted T cells, or PBMCs. Deeply sampled blood TCRbeta repertoires from subjects exposed to, actively infected with, or recovered from COVID-19 were included in the dataset. The repertoires were released in a freely available public database intended as a resource for research on the immune response to SARS-CoV-2. Samples came from the ongoing ImmuneRACE study (first 160 participants) plus 1,254 subjects from 6 global collaborators. Nearly every sample came with metadata listing a de-identified subject ID, COVID-19 status, age in years and sex. Where HLA class I and class II types were available, the types were taken from metadata supplied by the sample provider, not from assay-based typing.

Samples from volunteer blood donors who had recovered from COVID-19 were contributed by a second Seattle source. Collaborating institutions collected whole blood in K2EDTA tubes following their own protocols. For TCRbeta analysis, collaborator samples were shipped as frozen whole blood, as isolated PBMCs, or as DNA extracted from either sample type. TCRbeta CDR3 regions were amplified from genomic DNA using the immunoSEQ Assay, a bias-controlled multiplex PCR. The authors' analysis ran thus. Within the assay, amplification of reference gene primers was used to estimate how many nucleated cells each sample contained. To quantify the absolute abundance of each unique TCRbeta CDR3 rearrangement, sequence reads were collapsed and filtered. For each sample, productive Simpson clonality was calculated as the square root of Simpson's diversity index over productive rearrangements. The table comes from immuneACCESS by way of TCRdb, which keeps in-frame sequences with V and J called. Part of the clones is missing from these tables; in studies checked, under half for an unresolved V gene and the rest for unknown reasons. The V and J calls and clone size come from that table; D and trimming were worked out from the DNA. The sample table shows around 140,000 clones, and approximately 80% are seen once. The ten largest clonotypes hold about 3.5% of the sample.

This clone was observed a single time. Its antigen has not been determined. The input lacks base qualities; no much larger clone sits a single base away. Overall results and qualifications from the work: Clinical and demographic metadata were provided uncurated, with the amount varying by source and participant.

V is shortened by 4 bases, J by 7 bases, and the region joining them spans 14 bases. The cysteine opens and the phenylalanine closes a CDR3 of 13 amino acids. Only the CDR3 part of the read is kept: 39 bases, read in frame from the first base. Per the germline V gene, SGHRS is the CDR1 and YFSETQ is the CDR2. This TCR derives from a man aged 65 to 85 who had recovered from COVID-19. The chain is assembled from TRBV5-1 and TRBJ1-2; the D gene cannot be resolved reliably. The sequencing input was peripheral blood. For the CDR3, the sequence is CASSEGPTGGYTF. The base sequence is TGCGCCAGCAGCGAGGGCCCTACGGGTGGCTACACCTTC. Reference TRBV5-1 and TRBJ1-2 proteins supply the regions before and after the CDR3; the full variable domain is: KAGVTQTPRYLIKTRGQQVTLSCSPISGHRSVSWYQQTPGQGLQFLFEYFSETQRNKGNFPGRFSGRQFSNSRSEMNVSTLELGDSALYLCASSEGPTGGYTFGSGTRLTVV.